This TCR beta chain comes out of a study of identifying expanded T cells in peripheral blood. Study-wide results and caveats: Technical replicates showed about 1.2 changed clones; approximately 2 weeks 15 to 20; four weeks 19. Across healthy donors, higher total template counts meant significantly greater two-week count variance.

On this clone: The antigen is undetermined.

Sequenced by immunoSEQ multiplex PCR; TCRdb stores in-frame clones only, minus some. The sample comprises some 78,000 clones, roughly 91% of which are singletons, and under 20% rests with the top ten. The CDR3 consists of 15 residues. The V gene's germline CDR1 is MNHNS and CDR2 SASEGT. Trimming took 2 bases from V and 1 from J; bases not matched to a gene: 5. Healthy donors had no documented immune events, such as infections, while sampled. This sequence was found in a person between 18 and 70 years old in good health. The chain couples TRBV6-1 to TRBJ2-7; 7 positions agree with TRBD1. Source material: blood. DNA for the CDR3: TGTGCCAGCAGTGAAAAGACAGGGTATTCCTACGAGCAGTACTTC. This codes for CASSEKTGYSYEQYF.